This T cell receptor (beta chain) comes out of a study of blood T cells in healthy people across ages. Using a J-beta primer mix together with a sample-barcoded 5' primer, a second PCR was run for roughly 7 to 11 cycles. Each CDR3 protein gets one entry after TCRdb re-called the 5' RACE reads with MiXCR. The sample shows about 560,000 distinct CDR3 sequences, roughly a quarter of them seen only once. For this clonotype: Antigen unknown.

V dropped 2 bases and J dropped 7 bases, with 15 bases sitting between them. CDR3 size: 15 residues. Germline loops: CDR1 KGHSH, CDR2 LQKENI. Study conclusions and caveats: Diversity of TCR beta per million T cells declined in a roughly linear way with age. Unknown CMV status may confound age-related changes in expanded clones. In long-lived donors, naive CD4+ cell counts and diversity exceeded those of aged donors.

A minimum of 6 micrograms of total RNA was extracted per sample. The sample was also reused in another study, on T cells of mothers and their children.

The source of this sequence is a boy aged 2 to 10 in good health. The sample was blood. V gene TRBV18 combines with J gene TRBJ1-5, with D possibly being TRBD1 (5 bases). This chain's CDR3 is CASSPAQGIGQPQHF. The CDR3 nucleotides are TGTGCCAGCTCACCAGCTCAGGGAATAGGGCAGCCCCAGCATTTT.